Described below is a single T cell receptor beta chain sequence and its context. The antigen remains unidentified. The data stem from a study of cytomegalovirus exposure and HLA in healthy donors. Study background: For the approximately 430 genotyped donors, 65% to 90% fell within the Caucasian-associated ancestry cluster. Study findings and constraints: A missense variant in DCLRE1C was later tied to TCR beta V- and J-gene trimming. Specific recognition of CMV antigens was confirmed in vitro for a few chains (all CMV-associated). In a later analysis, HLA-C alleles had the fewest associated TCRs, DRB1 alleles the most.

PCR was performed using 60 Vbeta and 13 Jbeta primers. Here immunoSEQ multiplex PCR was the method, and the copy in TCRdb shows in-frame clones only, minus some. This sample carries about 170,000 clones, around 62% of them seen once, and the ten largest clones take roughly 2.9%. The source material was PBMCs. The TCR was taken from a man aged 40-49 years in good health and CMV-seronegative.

The CDR3 DNA follows: TGTGCCAGCAGCCAGGGGACTAGCGGGGGGGGACAAGAGACCCAGTACTTC. It yields the protein CASSQGTSGGGQETQYF. The V call is TRBV4-2, the J call TRBJ2-5, with TRBD2 matching 16 bases. The CDR3 extends over 17 amino acids. Germline assignment: CDR1 LGHNA and CDR2 YNFKEQ. J lost 2 bases, V lost 3 bases, and 3 bases had no gene match.